What follows are 17 T cell receptor beta chains derived from one specimen sequenced in a study of blood T cell repertoires in COVID-19. Profiling relied on immunoSEQ multiplex PCR, and the TCRdb table lists in-frame clones only, not all of them. The table includes a few hundred thousand clones, more than 65% detected once. Sequencing was done on a sample of peripheral blood. The receptor set was obtained from a human donor in a cohort sampled during active COVID-19.

This rearrangement joins TRBV28 to TRBJ1-1; 10 positions match TRBD1. The germline CDR1 and CDR2 sequences are MDHEN and SYDVKM. The CDR3 totals 17 residues. The trim removed 3 bases at V and 0 bases at J, leaving 7 bases unmatched. CDR3 sequence: CASSFSDRGGMNTEAFF. The CDR3 coding sequence is TGTGCCAGCAGTTTTTCGGACAGGGGGGGAATGAACACTGAAGCTTTCTTT.

The chain joins TRBV28 to TRBJ2-7, with D perhaps TRBD1 (6 bases). The V end was cut by 6 bases, the J end by 2 bases, with 14 bases between. Germline V gives CDR1 MDHEN, CDR2 SYDVKM. The CDR3 has 14 residues. The CDR3 DNA reads as TGTGCCAGCAGCCTGACAGGTATAACCTACGAGCAGTACTTC. As protein: CASSLTGITYEQYF.

This clone was detected only once. V usage is TRBV18 and J usage is TRBJ1-5, with 7 bases aligning to TRBD1. CDR1 is KGHSH, CDR2 LQKENI, per germline. The CDR3 is made up of 14 amino acids. With 3 bases clipped from V and 5 bases from J, the junction kept 4 bases outside the gene matches. DNA for the CDR3: TGTGCCAGCTCACCGACAGGGAAGGATCAGCCCCAGCATTTT. This sequence encodes CASSPTGKDQPQHF.

The chain joins TRBV6-1 to TRBJ2-7; D might be TRBD1 (6 bases). Deletions cut 1 base from V and 5 bases from J, with 15 bases between. Germline CDR1 reads MNHNS; CDR2 reads SASEGT. The CDR3 spans 15 residues. This CDR3 is CASSEDGRGLDEQYF. Written as DNA, the CDR3 is TGTGCCAGCAGTGAAGATGGCAGGGGTTTGGACGAGCAGTACTTC.

The chain recombines TRBV7-7 with TRBJ2-1; D is ambiguous. The V end was cut by 5 bases, the J end by 10 bases, with 15 bases between. The CDR3 is 13 amino acids. Germline V gene data show CDR1 as SSHAT and CDR2 as FNYEAQ (reference sequence). The CDR3 DNA is TGTGCCAGCAGCCCTACAGCACAAGGCGAGCAGTTCTTC. This sequence encodes CASSPTAQGEQFF.

V and J are TRBV19 and TRBJ2-6, with 8 bases lining up with TRBD1. Per germline, CDR1 LNHDA and CDR2 SQIVND (reference sequence). Trimming at V came to 1 base and at J to 1 base, leaving 9 bases not matched to a gene. This CDR3 has 19 residues. CDR3 nucleotides: TGTGCCAGTAGTATAGGCGCAGGGGGCATTAGGTCTGGGGCCAACGTCCTGACTTTC. Translating gives CASSIGAGGIRSGANVLTF.

The genes are TRBV10-3 and TRBJ2-3; TRBD2 matches at 8 bases. After removal of 6 bases from V and 5 bases from J, the junction contained 10 bases not matched to a gene. Per the germline V gene, CDR1 is ENHRY and CDR2 is SYGVKD. The CDR3 runs to 15 residues. DNA for the CDR3: TGTGCCATCAGAGAGCGTCCGGGAGGGATAGATACGCAGTATTTT. It codes for CAIRERPGGIDTQYF.

The rearrangement links TRBV28 to TRBJ1-4; D not resolved. Trimming took 6 bases from V and 7 from J, leaving 15 bases between them. The CDR3 has 14 amino acids. The germline CDR1 and CDR2 sequences are MDHEN and SYDVKM. The CDR3: CASSYSGGSEKLFF. The CDR3 coding sequence is TGTGCCAGCAGCTACTCCGGAGGGTCTGAAAAACTGTTTTTT.

The chain couples TRBV15 to TRBJ2-3; the match to TRBD2 covers 8 bases. This CDR3 region has 14 residues. With 3 bases clipped from V and 4 bases from J, the junction kept 3 bases outside the gene matches. Germline CDR1 reads LNHNV; CDR2 reads YYDKDF (reference sequence). CDR3 sequence reads: CATSSGRAADTQYF. Written as DNA, the CDR3 is TGTGCCACCAGCAGCGGGAGGGCAGCAGATACGCAGTATTTT. The full variable domain, its missing parts supplied by reference TRBV15 and TRBJ2-3, is DAMVIQNPRYQVTQFGKPVTLSCSQTLNHNVMYWYQQKSSQAPKLLFHYYDKDFNNEADTPDNFQSRRPNTSFCFLDIRSPGLGDTAMYLCATSSGRAADTQYFGPGTRLTVL.

The chain links TRBV11-2 to TRBJ2-7; a possible D gene is TRBD2 (6 bases). With 5 bases removed from V and 1 base from J, the gap between germline ends came to 12 bases. CDR1 and CDR2 from the germline V gene are SGHAT and FQNNGV. CDR3 length: 14 residues. The CDR3 DNA reads TGTGCCAGCAGCCCGCGACTAGAGTCCTACGAGCAGTACTTC. Translating gives CASSPRLESYEQYF.

This clone was recorded only once. V gene TRBV7-9 combines with J gene TRBJ2-4, with TRBD1 identical over 10 bases. With 5 bases clipped from V and 11 bases from J, the junction kept 15 bases outside the gene matches. This CDR3 has 16 amino acids. Germline V gene data show CDR1 as SEHNR and CDR2 as FQNEAQ (reference sequence). CDR3 in DNA: TGTGCCAGCAGCGAGAGGGACAGGGGTGATCCGGCGGTTCAGTACTTC. This translates into CASSERDRGDPAVQYF.

This chain uses TRBV29-1 with TRBJ1-2, with unresolved D. The length of the CDR3 is 15 residues. V was shortened by 5 bases and J by 0 bases, with 16 bases between the two germline ends. Germline V gene sequence: CDR1 SQVTM, CDR2 ANQGSEA. This chain's CDR3 is CSVSNTLTSNYGYTF. In DNA, the CDR3 is TGCAGCGTTTCCAATACCCTGACATCTAACTATGGCTACACCTTC.

The J gene is TRBJ2-3, the V gene TRBV3-1 (or the pseudogene TRBV3-2); 11 bases are a match to TRBD2. The V segment lost 4 bases and the J segment 2 bases; nucleotides outside the gene matches: 5. Germline V gene sequence: CDR1 LGHDT, CDR2 YNNKEL (reference sequence). CDR3 length equals 16 residues. CDR3 loop: CASSPLTSGNTDTQYF. CDR3 sequence (DNA): TGTGCCAGCAGCCCGCTGACTAGCGGGAACACAGATACGCAGTATTTT.

The chain has TRBV5-4 and TRBJ2-7; 7 bases agree with TRBD2. Germline V CDR1 and CDR2: SGHNT, YYREEE (reference sequence). V gave up 4 bases and J gave up 1 base; unmatched junction bases: 8. This CDR3 comprises 15 residues. CDR3 nucleotides: TGTGCCAGCAGCGCAGCGACTAGCCTTTCCTACGAGCAGTACTTC. It codes for CASSAATSLSYEQYF.

V and J are TRBV27 and TRBJ2-1; the match to TRBD1 covers 10 bases. This CDR3 is 15 amino acids long. The V gene's germline CDR1 is MNHEY and CDR2 SMNVEV (reference sequence). V was pared by 6 bases and J by 0 bases, with 2 bases of the junction left unmatched. CDR3 DNA: TGTGCCAGCAGGCGGACAGGGGGCTCCTACAATGAGCAGTTCTTC. This codes for CASRRTGGSYNEQFF.

The chain uses TRBV25-1 and TRBJ2-7, with 8 bases lining up with TRBD2. This CDR3 is built from 14 residues. Germline V gene sequence: CDR1 MGHDK, CDR2 SYGVNS. With V trimmed by 6 bases and J by 3 bases, 7 bases remained unmatched. The CDR3 spells CASSNPGGGYEQYF. DNA of the CDR3: TGTGCCAGCAGCAACCCCGGGGGGGGCTACGAGCAGTACTTC.

This clone was recorded only once. The chain is built from TRBV25-1 and TRBJ2-7; 11 positions match TRBD1. Looked up from germline, CDR1 is MGHDK and CDR2 is SYGVNS. V lost 6 bases and J lost 7; bases outside the gene matches: 14. This CDR3 is 16 amino acids long. The CDR3 region has the DNA TGTGCCAGCAGCAATACCCCTGGACAGGGGGCGGATGAGCAGTACTTC. This gives the protein CASSNTPGQGADEQYF.